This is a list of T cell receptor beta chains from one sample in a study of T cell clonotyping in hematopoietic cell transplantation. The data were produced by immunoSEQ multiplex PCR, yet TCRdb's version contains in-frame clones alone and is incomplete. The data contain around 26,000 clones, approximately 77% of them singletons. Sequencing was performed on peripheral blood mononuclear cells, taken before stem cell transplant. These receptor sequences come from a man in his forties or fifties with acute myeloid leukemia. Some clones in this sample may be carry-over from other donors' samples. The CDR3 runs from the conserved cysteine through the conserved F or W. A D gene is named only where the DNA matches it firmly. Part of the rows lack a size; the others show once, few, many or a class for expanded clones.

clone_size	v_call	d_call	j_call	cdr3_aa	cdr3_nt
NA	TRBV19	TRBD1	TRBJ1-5	CASTIDREAFQPQHF	TGTGCCAGTACCATCGACAGGGAGGCCTTTCAGCCCCAGCATTTT
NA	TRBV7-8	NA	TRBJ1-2	CASRLEATVVGGYTF	TGTGCCAGCAGATTGGAGGCGACGGTAGTGGGGGGCTACACCTTC
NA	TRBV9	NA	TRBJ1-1	CASSFGGDGTEAFF	TGTGCCAGCAGCTTTGGGGGGGACGGCACTGAAGCTTTCTTT
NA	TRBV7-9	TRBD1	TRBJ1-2	CASSLGDSHRYTF	TGTGCCAGCAGCTTAGGGGACAGCCACCGCTACACCTTC
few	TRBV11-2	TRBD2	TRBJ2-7	CASSLRLAGGYEQYF	TGTGCCAGCAGTCTTAGACTAGCCGGGGGCTACGAGCAGTACTTC
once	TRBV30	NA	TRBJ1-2	CAWSRGGNLNYGYTF	TGTGCCTGGAGTCGCGGTGGAAATTTAAACTATGGCTACACCTTC
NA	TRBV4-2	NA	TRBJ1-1	CASSRDREAFF	TGTGCCAGCAGCCGAGACAGGGAAGCTTTCTTT
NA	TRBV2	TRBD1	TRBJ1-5	CASSLEGQGYSNQPQHF	TGTGCCAGCAGTCTAGAAGGACAGGGATATAGCAATCAGCCCCAGCATTTT
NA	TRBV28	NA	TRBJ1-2	CASSSTGRANYGYTF	TGTGCCAGCTCTTCCACGGGGAGAGCTAACTATGGCTACACCTTC
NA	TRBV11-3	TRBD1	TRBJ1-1	CASSFTGTGGAKNTEAFF	TGTGCCAGCAGCTTTACCGGGACAGGGGGCGCGAAGAACACTGAAGCTTTCTTT
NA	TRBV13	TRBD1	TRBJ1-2	CASSLEGADGYTF	TGTGCCAGCAGCTTAGAGGGGGCCGATGGCTACACCTTC
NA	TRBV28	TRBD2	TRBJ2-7	CASSLWASGNYEQYF	TGTGCCAGCAGTTTATGGGCTAGCGGGAACTACGAGCAGTACTTC
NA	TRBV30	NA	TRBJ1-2	CAWRSLRWGYTF	TGTGCCTGGAGATCCCTAAGATGGGGCTACACCTTC
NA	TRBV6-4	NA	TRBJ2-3	CASGEGHTDTQYF	TGTGCCAGCGGAGAAGGACACACAGATACGCAGTATTTT
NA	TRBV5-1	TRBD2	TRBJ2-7	CASSLGYRSGLDDEQYF	TGCGCCAGCAGCTTGGGCTACCGATCGGGACTAGACGACGAGCAGTACTTC
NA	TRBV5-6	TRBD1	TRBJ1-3	CASSPLPGQTSGNTIYF	TGTGCCAGCAGCCCATTACCGGGACAGACCTCTGGAAACACCATATATTTT
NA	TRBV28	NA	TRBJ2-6	CASSFRRKGAGANVLTF	TGTGCCAGCAGTTTTAGGCGGAAGGGTGCTGGGGCCAACGTCCTGACTTTC
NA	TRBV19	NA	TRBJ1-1	CASSIEGPEAFF	TGTGCCAGTAGTATAGAAGGGCCTGAAGCTTTCTTT
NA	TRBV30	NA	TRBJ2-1	CAWSVPSGIPPEQFF	TGTGCCTGGAGTGTACCCTCAGGGATACCTCCTGAGCAGTTCTTC
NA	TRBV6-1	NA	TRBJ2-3	CASRIQTDTQYF	TGTGCCAGCAGGATACAGACAGATACGCAGTATTTT
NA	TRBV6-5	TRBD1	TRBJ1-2	CASSLGQGAYGYTF	TGTGCCAGCAGTTTAGGACAGGGGGCCTATGGCTACACCTTC
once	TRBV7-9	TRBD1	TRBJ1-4	CASSLGNRGPQEKLFF	TGTGCCAGCAGCTTAGGCAACAGGGGGCCTCAAGAAAAACTGTTTTTT
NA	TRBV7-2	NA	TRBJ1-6	CASSHRASGTHSPLHF	TGTGCCAGCAGCCATCGGGCTTCCGGGACGCATTCACCCCTCCACTTT
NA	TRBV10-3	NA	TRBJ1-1	CAISESVRGGAAFF	TGTGCCATCAGTGAAAGTGTGAGGGGGGGGGCAGCTTTCTTT
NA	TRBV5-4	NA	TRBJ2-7	CASSLEDPYEQYF	TGTGCCAGCAGCTTGGAGGACCCGTACGAGCAGTACTTC
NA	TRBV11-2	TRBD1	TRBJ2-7	CASSLGQGARQYF	TGTGCCAGCAGCTTAGGACAGGGGGCCCGGCAGTACTTC
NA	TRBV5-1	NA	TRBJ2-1	CASSPIGDGDYNEQFF	TGCGCCAGCAGCCCGATCGGGGATGGGGACTACAATGAGCAGTTCTTC
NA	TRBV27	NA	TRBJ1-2	CASSLARDNYGYTF	TGTGCCAGCAGTTTGGCCAGGGATAACTATGGCTACACCTTC
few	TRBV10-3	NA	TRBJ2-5	CATLQNSGETQYF	TGTGCCACTCTACAGAACTCGGGTGAGACCCAGTACTTC
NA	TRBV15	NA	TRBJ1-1	CATSGRGNTEAFF	TGTGCCACGTCCGGGAGGGGGAACACTGAAGCTTTCTTT
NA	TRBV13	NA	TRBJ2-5	CASSFIRTGQETQYF	TGTGCCAGCAGCTTTATTCGCACCGGGCAAGAGACCCAGTACTTC
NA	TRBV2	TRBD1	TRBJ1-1	CAWGQALNTEAFF	TGTGCCTGGGGACAGGCGCTAAACACTGAAGCTTTCTTT
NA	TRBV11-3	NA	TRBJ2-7	CASSRSGIGYEQYF	TGTGCCAGCAGCCGTTCAGGAATTGGGTACGAGCAGTACTTC
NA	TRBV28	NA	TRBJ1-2	CASTRTSTYGYTF	TGTGCCAGCACCCGGACCTCCACCTATGGCTACACCTTC
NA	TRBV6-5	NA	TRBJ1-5	CASSYGSSNQPQHF	TGTGCCAGCAGTTACGGCAGCTCCAATCAGCCCCAGCATTTT
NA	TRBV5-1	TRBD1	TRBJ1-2	CASSQGTAGLGYTF	TGCGCCAGCAGCCAAGGGACAGCGGGGCTGGGGTACACCTTC
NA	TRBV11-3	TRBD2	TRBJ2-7	CASSTVGLAGGSASYEQYF	TGTGCCAGCAGCACCGTGGGACTAGCGGGAGGGAGCGCCTCCTACGAGCAGTACTTC
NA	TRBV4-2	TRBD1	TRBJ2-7	CASSQASYGQALGEQYF	TGTGCCAGCAGCCAAGCCTCATACGGACAGGCCCTCGGCGAGCAGTACTTC
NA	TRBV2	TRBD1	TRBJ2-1	CASSAPDRARDNEQFF	TGTGCCAGCAGTGCCCCGGACAGGGCGCGTGACAATGAGCAGTTCTTC
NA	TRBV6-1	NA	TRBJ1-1	CASSGTLNTEAFF	TGTGCCAGCAGTGGGACCTTGAACACTGAAGCTTTCTTT
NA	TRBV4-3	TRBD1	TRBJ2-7	CASSRGPTGQNYEQYF	TGCGCCAGCAGCCGCGGACCCACGGGACAGAACTACGAGCAGTACTTC
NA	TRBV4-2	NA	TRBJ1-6	CASSQEGRRPPLHF	TGTGCCAGCAGCCAAGAAGGCAGAAGGCCACCCCTCCACTTT
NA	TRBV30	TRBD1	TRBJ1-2	CAWSGSIQGSRGYTF	TGTGCCTGGAGCGGTTCCATACAGGGGAGTCGCGGCTACACCTTC
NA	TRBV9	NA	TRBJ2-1	CASSVGETREQFF	TGTGCCAGCAGCGTAGGAGAGACACGGGAGCAGTTCTTC
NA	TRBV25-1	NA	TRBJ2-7	CASSDAGSYEQYF	TGTGCCAGCAGTGATGCGGGTTCTTACGAGCAGTACTTC
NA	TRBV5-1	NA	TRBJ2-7	CASSRVAGFSYEQYF	TGCGCCAGCAGCCGGGTGGCCGGGTTCTCCTACGAGCAGTACTTC
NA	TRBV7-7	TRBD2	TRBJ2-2	CASSLAPWLAGADTGELFF	TGTGCTAGCAGCTTAGCGCCATGGCTAGCGGGAGCGGACACCGGGGAGCTGTTTTTT
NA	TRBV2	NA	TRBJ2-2	CASGNSRNTGELFF	TGTGCCAGCGGCAATTCGCGCAACACCGGGGAGCTGTTTTTT
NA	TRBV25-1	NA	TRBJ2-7	CASRGWDGYEQYF	TGTGCCAGCAGGGGATGGGACGGCTACGAGCAGTACTTC
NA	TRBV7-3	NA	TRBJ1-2	CASSLTGIDPYGYTF	TGTGCCAGCAGCTTAACCGGGATTGACCCCTATGGCTACACCTTC
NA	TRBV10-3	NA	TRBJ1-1	CAIRNRELEAEAFF	TGTGCCATCAGGAACAGGGAGTTAGAGGCTGAAGCTTTCTTT
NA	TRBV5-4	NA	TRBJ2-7	CASSLELGGAYEQYF	TGTGCCAGCAGCTTGGAACTTGGGGGGGCTTACGAGCAGTACTTC